This passage covers 11 T cell receptor beta chains from one sample sequenced in a study of shared clonotypes between healthy human individuals. Assay used: immunoSEQ multiplex PCR; TCRdb lists only in-frame clones, some missing. The sample holds roughly 2 million clones, around 95% seen once. Sequencing was done on a sample of naive CD4+ T cells sorted from blood. Subset defined: CD45RA+ positively selected. The receptors originated from a man younger than 35 in good health.

The chain combines TRBV7-3 with TRBJ2-6; D is possibly TRBD1 or TRBD2 (5 bases each). The length of the CDR3 is 14 residues. Germline V gives CDR1 SGHTA, CDR2 FQGTGA. V lost 8 bases to trimming and J lost 4 bases, with 12 bases between them. In nucleotides, the CDR3 is TGTGCCAGCGGGACGGGCCACGGGGCCAACGTCCTGACTTTC. It encodes CASGTGHGANVLTF.

V is TRBV30 and J is TRBJ2-3; D possibly corresponds to TRBD2 (5 bases). With 3 bases removed from V and 2 bases from J, the gap between germline ends came to 9 bases. From germline, CDR1 is GTSNPN and CDR2 SVGIG (reference sequence). The CDR3 extends over 13 amino acids. As DNA, the CDR3 is TGTGCCTGGAGCAGCGGCAACACAGATACGCAGTATTTT. Encoded protein: CAWSSGNTDTQYF.

To note about this clone: Other DNA sequences within the sample encode an identical CDR3. The chain has TRBV5-1 and TRBJ1-5, with no clear D. The CDR3 contains 15 residues. Germline loops: CDR1 SGHRS, CDR2 YFSETQ. Trimming shortened V by 0 bases and J by 0 bases, and 7 bases separated the two germline ends. CDR3 bases: TGCGCCAGCAGCTTGGACAGCTATAGCAATCAGCCCCAGCATTTT. Translation: CASSLDSYSNQPQHF.

J is TRBJ1-1 and V is TRBV19; D is possibly TRBD1 (6 bases). Trimming cost V 6 bases and J 1 base, with 15 bases left between them. This CDR3 comprises 15 residues. The germline V gene encodes CDR1 LNHDA and CDR2 SQIVND (reference sequence). CDR3 loop: CASRIQTGSNTEAFF. Written as DNA, the CDR3 is TGTGCCAGTAGGATCCAGACAGGCTCGAACACTGAAGCTTTCTTT.

The genes are TRBV28 and TRBJ2-1; 9 positions match TRBD1. Germline V gene data show CDR1 as MDHEN and CDR2 as SYDVKM. The CDR3 runs to 16 residues. Trimming removed 5 bases from V and 7 bases from J; junction bases left unmatched: 12. The CDR3 DNA follows: TGTGCCAGCAGTCAACAGGGGGCAGGTGTGTTAAATGAGCAGTTCTTC. As protein: CASSQQGAGVLNEQFF.

The chain uses TRBV10-3 and TRBJ2-3; TRBD1 aligns across 9 bases. CDR1 is ENHRY, CDR2 SYGVKD, per germline. The V segment lost 4 bases and the J segment 4 bases; nucleotides outside the gene matches: 3. The CDR3 spans 14 residues. CDR3 DNA sequence: TGTGCCATCAGTGGGGACAGGGCACCAGATACGCAGTATTTT. Translated, it gives CAISGDRAPDTQYF.

The CDR3 nucleotides read TGTGCCAGCAGCCTAAATACAGGGACGGCAGGTGGCTACACCTTC. Protein sequence: CASSLNTGTAGGYTF. This chain joins TRBV14 and TRBJ1-2; D possibly corresponds to TRBD1 (6 bases). Trimming took off 4 bases at V and 7 bases at J, with 19 bases between the two ends. The CDR3 has 15 amino acids. Germline V gives CDR1 SGHDN, CDR2 FVKESK.

The chain employs TRBV4-1 and TRBJ2-7; 16 positions match TRBD2. V shed 4 bases, J shed 4 bases, and the junction held 4 bases outside the gene matches. The germline V gene encodes CDR1 MGHRA and CDR2 YSYEKL. This CDR3 has 16 residues. The CDR3 DNA reads TGCGCCAGCAGCCCGGGACTAGCGGGAGGGTTTTACGAGCAGTACTTC. Translated: CASSPGLAGGFYEQYF.

The chain employs TRBV12-5 and TRBJ2-2, with 9 bases matching TRBD2. CDR1 is LGHNT and CDR2 is FRNRAP in the germline V gene. V lost 2 bases to trimming and J lost 2 bases; unmatched junction nucleotides: 3. The CDR3 loop spans 16 amino acids. The CDR3 DNA reads TGTGCTAGTGGTTTGTTGACTAGCGGTAACACCGGGGAGCTGTTTTTT. This translates into CASGLLTSGNTGELFF.

The genes are TRBV6-1 and TRBJ2-5; 12 bases align to TRBD2. The germline gives CDR1 MNHNS, CDR2 SASEGT. The CDR3 is 14 residues long. J lost 5 bases, V lost 8 bases, and 6 bases had no gene match. The CDR3 sequence: CASLLAGGGETQYF. CDR3 DNA sequence: TGTGCCAGCCTACTAGCGGGAGGAGGGGAGACCCAGTACTTC.

The CDR3 spells CASTVGGKTGGVYGYTF. The CDR3 nucleotides read TGTGCCAGCACAGTGGGAGGAAAGACAGGGGGCGTCTATGGCTACACCTTC. The gene calls are TRBV2 and TRBJ1-2; 10 nucleotides align to TRBD1. V shed 7 bases and J 4 bases; nucleotides not matched to a gene: 15. Per germline, CDR1 SNHLY and CDR2 FYNNEI. CDR3 size: 17 residues.